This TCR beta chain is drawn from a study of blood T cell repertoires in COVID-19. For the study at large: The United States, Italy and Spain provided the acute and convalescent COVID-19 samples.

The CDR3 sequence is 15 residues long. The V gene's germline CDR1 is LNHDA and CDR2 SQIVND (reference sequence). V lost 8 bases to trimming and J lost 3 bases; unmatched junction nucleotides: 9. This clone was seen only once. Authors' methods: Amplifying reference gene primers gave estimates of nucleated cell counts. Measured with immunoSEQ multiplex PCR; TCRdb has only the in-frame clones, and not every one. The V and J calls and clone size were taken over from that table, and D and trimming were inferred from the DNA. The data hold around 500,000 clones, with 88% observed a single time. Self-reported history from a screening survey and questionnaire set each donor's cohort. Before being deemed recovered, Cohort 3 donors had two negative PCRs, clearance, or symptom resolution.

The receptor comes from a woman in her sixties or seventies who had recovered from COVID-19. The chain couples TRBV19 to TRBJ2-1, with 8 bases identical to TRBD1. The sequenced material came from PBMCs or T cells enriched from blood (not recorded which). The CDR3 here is CASRGQVGDYNEQFF. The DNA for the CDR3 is TGTGCCAGTCGGGGACAGGTGGGAGACTACAATGAGCAGTTCTTC.